This entry features one T cell receptor beta chain sequence. Its recognized antigen is unknown. It has no much larger one-base neighbor in the sample; base qualities were not kept. Libraries were constructed by PCR. For sequencing, an Illumina HiSeq 2500 was employed. Unique molecular identifiers were incorporated into TCR beta cDNA libraries to reduce PCR and sequencing biases. Roughly 0.5 million cDNA molecules were obtained per 1 to 10 million input T cells, so each molecule approximated one T cell. The patient libraries were prepared and sequenced using the same protocol as the earlier healthy control dataset. Within a given batch, samples were prepared together, multiplexed and sequenced on the same HiSeq lane. On the authors' methods: MIGEC handled the raw barcoded reads, throwing out single-read molecular identifier groups before consensus assembly and CDR3 extraction. Clonotype tables were post-analysed with VDJtools, and diversity was normalized by down-sampling all datasets to the smallest sample size. Repertoire overlap clustering matched CDR3 amino acid but not nucleotide sequences to correct batch-related cross-sample contamination. TCRdb reanalyzed the raw reads on its own, using fastp at Q25 for trimming and MiXCR for clone calling, and kept in-frame beta chains. Identical CDR3 protein sequences are pooled into one entry, listed with their most common genes and DNA. TCRdb, not the original authors, processed these V and J calls. The sample yields about 400,000 distinct CDR3 sequences; around 37% were counted once. The top ten clonotypes cover 13% of the sample.

Taken from cysteine to phenylalanine, the CDR3 has 16 residues. Only the CDR3 part of the read is kept: 48 bases, read in frame from the first base. The V end gives up 7 bases and the J end 5 bases, leaving 12 bases in the junction not matched to a gene. The data belong to a study of post-analysis software for immune sequencing data (dated by TCRdb to about 2015). Some background on the complete study: The recorded disease courses included relapsing-remitting, secondary progressive and progressive-relapsing multiple sclerosis, and some patients had no subtype annotation. A subset of samples was prepared in parallel using single-end sample barcoding, then pooled and co-amplified after Illumina adapter ligation. The patient repertoires were set against 11 previously published healthy control repertoires from donors whose ages ranged from roughly 6 to 25 years. Study-wide findings and limitations: Strong co-clustering of samples prepared in the same batch was shown by direct clustering with F measure, prompting a batch-effect correction. The multiple sclerosis patient group was slightly younger than the control group. Patients showed significantly higher frequencies than controls for a handful of TRBV segments, among them TRBV5-6, TRBV5-1 and TRBV20-1. Compared with controls, multiple sclerosis patients had significantly lower normalized Chao1 diversity, a finding suggesting substantial peripheral T-cell clonal expansion.

To demonstrate the VDJtools post-analysis software, the study profiled TCR beta repertoires from the peripheral blood of 13 young patients with multiple sclerosis. The patients with multiple sclerosis were children and adolescents between about 6 and 16 years of age. The chain joins TRBV12-3 or TRBV12-4 to TRBJ1-2, with TRBD1 matching 11 junction bases. Source material: blood. This clonotype was obtained from a girl aged 10 to 17 with multiple sclerosis. The base sequence is TGTGCCAGCACCCCTACCCGGGACAGGGGGGTATATGGCTACACCTTC. This translates into CASTPTRDRGVYGYTF.